The T cell receptor (beta chain) under discussion was sequenced for a study of a mutant IDH1 vaccine in newly diagnosed glioma. Study overall: Patients began vaccination 4-6 weeks after radiotherapy alone, or with temozolomide cycles. Study results and caveats: Changes in the top peripheral T cell clonotypes seemingly had no bearing on pseudoprogression.

Comment on this clone: Its target is unknown.

The J segment lost 0 bases and the V segment lost 4 bases, leaving 6 bases of the junction unmatched. Looked up from germline, CDR1 is SGHRS and CDR2 is YFSETQ. The CDR3 is 15 amino acids. Only in-frame clones appear in the TCRdb table, and some are missing; sequencing was by immunoSEQ multiplex PCR. The repertoire holds roughly 26,000 clones, with approximately 87% as singletons. As to time point: week 35, safety follow-up. A single vaccine dose contained 300 ug of mutant IDH1 20-mer peptide, and topical imiquimod was used with it. The vaccination schedule gave patients eight doses in weeks 1, 3, 5, 7, 11, 15, 19 and 23.

This material consisted of PBMCs, taken from a glioma patient whose treatment included an IDH1 peptide vaccine. The source of this sequence is a man aged 25-45 years with glioma. The rearrangement links TRBV5-1 to TRBJ1-1, with TRBD1 matching 7 bases. CDR3 sequence reads: CASSQAGGMNTEAFF. DNA for the CDR3: TGCGCCAGCAGCCAAGCAGGGGGGATGAACACTGAAGCTTTCTTT.